This record covers a single T cell receptor (beta chain). This sample is part of a study of CD8+ T cells in alopecia areata. Peripheral blood and lesional scalp punch biopsies came from alopecia areata patients. The sequencing template was cDNA reverse transcribed from extracted RNA. Using immunoSEQ multiplex PCR, the repertoire was profiled, and TCRdb retains in-frame clones only, with some absent. In the table there are about 130,000 clones, 58% of which are singletons. CDR3 length: 17 amino acids. V was clipped by 4 bases and J by 5 bases, with 21 bases between them. CDR1 and CDR2 (germline): LNHDA, SQIVND (reference sequence).

The rearrangement joins TRBV19 to TRBJ2-4, with D uncertain. The sequence was collected from a human donor with alopecia areata. The material sequenced was CD4+ T cells sorted from blood, taken at week 0. CDR3 nucleotide sequence: TGTGCCAGTAGTACCCATCATCAGGCCGAGTCTGAAAACATTCAGTACTTC. Translating it yields CASSTHHQAESENIQYF.